This TCR beta chain originates from a study of blood T cell repertoires in COVID-19. On the study more broadly: COVID-19 samples, acute and convalescent, were from the United States, Italy and Spain.

Using immunoSEQ multiplex PCR, the repertoire was profiled, and TCRdb retains in-frame clones only, with some absent. Seen here are about 180,000 clones, approximately 86% observed once, and the top ten hold under 7.5%. Patients at the Seattle site were enrolled during active infection and followed longitudinally. V lost 2 bases and J 7 bases, leaving 11 bases between the germline ends. Looked up from germline, CDR1 is KGHSH and CDR2 is LQKENI. The CDR3 loop spans 13 amino acids. The receptor's source is an older man with COVID-19, enrolled during active disease. The V call is TRBV18, the J call TRBJ1-1; the D gene is possibly TRBD1 (5 bases). What was sequenced was peripheral blood. The CDR3 sequence is CASSPNGGGEAFF. DNA of the CDR3: TGTGCCAGCTCACCAAATGGGGGGGGTGAAGCTTTCTTT.